This TCR beta chain was retrieved from a study of blood T cell repertoires in COVID-19. Overall study: Samples representing acute and convalescent COVID-19 were sourced from the United States, Italy and Spain. Sources were T cells, B-cell-depleted T cells, or PBMCs; the material itself was cDNA or gDNA.

Study processing details: Cell counts per sample came from amplifying reference gene primers. Data came from immunoSEQ multiplex PCR; TCRdb stores just in-frame clones and leaves some out. The V and J calls and clone size are taken from that table; D and trimming were inferred from the DNA. Among around 250,000 clones listed, around nine tenths were seen once. Germline V CDR1 and CDR2: LGHNA, YSLEER. The CDR3 contains 17 residues. V lost 0 bases to trimming and J lost 6 bases; unmatched junction nucleotides: 12. The chain employs TRBV4-3 and TRBJ2-3, with TRBD1 identical over 7 bases. The specimen was peripheral blood. This sequence was found in an older woman with active or convalescent COVID-19. In DNA form, the CDR3 reads TGCGCCAGCAGCCAAGATCGAGGGGGCCTGACGTTGGATACGCAGTATTTT. This codes for CASSQDRGGLTLDTQYF.